This T cell receptor (beta chain) originates from a study of cytomegalovirus exposure and HLA in healthy donors (dated by TCRdb to 2017 to 2019). Regarding the research as a whole: An earlier analysis of approximately 640 of the donors reported about 250 Gb of sequence data and around 110 million unique TCR beta sequences from 150 million to 200 million T cells. An early release that covered about 640 HLA-typed donors contained about 300 gigabases of sequencing data and 65 million to 100 million unique TCR sequences. The genetic ancestry cluster associated with self-reported Caucasian donors included 81% of the roughly 410 genotyped donors. The study aimed to test whether signatures of past pathogen exposure could be identified by cataloging public T cell receptors. The T cell repertoires of several hundred subjects were profiled by immunosequencing and related to cytomegalovirus serostatus. A separate validation cohort of 100 to 150 different subjects was used in addition to the approximately 700-subject first cohort. To predict cytomegalovirus infection status, the study combined high-throughput TCR immunosequencing, statistical association of individual TCRs with disease status, and machine learning. A later analysis re-analyzed previously published TCR beta repertoires from several hundred donors and added high-resolution HLA genotyping to study TCR occurrence patterns. The later analysis used no new phenotypic data to find candidate immune exposures, relying instead on TCR beta sequences and their occurrence across donors. An earlier analysis of a few hundred of the donors applied high-throughput TCR beta sequencing to assess whether each TCR beta V gene segment acted as functional or pseudogenic. Donor age, sex, ethnicity and CMV serostatus were compiled together with the repertoire data. A later genetic analysis used genome-wide SNP genotypes for about 65% of the 666 donors, treating that subset as a discovery cohort. All discovery cohort repertoires had been generated on a single sequencing platform. HLA typing included class I and class II loci at four-digit resolution. The number of typed donors differed by locus: about 620-630 for A, B, C, DRB1 and DQB1; 500 to 550 for DQA1; 600 to 610 for DPA1; and roughly 490 for DPB1. Four to six DR-DQ haplotypes were handled as single units for association and clustering, since linkage in the cohort was strong. Across approximately 400 genotyped donors of the cohort, an average of about 240,000 unique TCR beta nucleotide sequences per donor were sequenced, and 15% to 20% of those sequences were non-productive.

As for this clone: Its cognate antigen has yet to be identified. Per-nucleotide qualities are absent, and no much larger clonotype sits a single base away.

Libraries were constructed by the immunoSEQ multiplex PCR assay. For the multiplex PCR, a mixture combining 60 forward primers for TCR Vbeta segments and 13 reverse primers for TCR Jbeta segments was used. The CDR3 region of rearranged TCR beta genes was amplified from genomic DNA with a multiplex PCR assay. Amplified TCR beta libraries were sequenced as 87-base-pair reads on the Illumina HiSeq System. The original methods were these. In a later analysis, tens of millions of unique TCR beta chains were counted across the approximately 670 repertoires, and approximately 11 million of these chains were shared by at least two donors. A nearest-neighbor algorithm error-corrected the raw reads and collapsed the reads into unique sequences, merging closely related sequences to remove PCR and sequencing errors. Alignment of CDR3 sequences to IMGT reference sequences was used to assign V, D and J gene segments. For a sequence to be retained, a match of at least six nucleotides to both a V gene segment and a J gene segment was required. A rearrangement counted as productive if the CDR3 had no stop codons and remained in frame with V and J, and every other rearrangement counted as non-productive. CDR3 was defined according to IMGT convention as the region running from the second conserved V-encoded cysteine to the conserved J-encoded phenylalanine. In an earlier analysis of 550 to 650 of the donors, sequences lacking an unambiguous match to a single V gene segment were excluded. An earlier analysis of several hundred of the donors called V segments functional above 56.7% productive rearrangements and segregating when the between-donor standard deviation exceeded 5%. To diagnose cytomegalovirus status from the catalog of TCR beta chain sequences, a statistical classification framework was built. A later analysis assigned V and J genes by comparing TCR nucleotide sequences with IMGT/GENE-DB human TR gene sequences. A later analysis assigned CDR3 sequences and most-parsimonious VDJ recombination scenarios with the TCRdist pipeline. In a later analysis, each TCR beta chain was defined by its CDR3 amino acid sequence together with its V-gene family, and reads lacking a unique V-gene family were excluded. To address suspected cross-contamination and a sequencing artifact, a later analysis removed under 600 highly shared, low-generation-probability nucleotide sequences. In a later analysis, a clonal expansion index was calculated for each public chain from normalized within-repertoire ranks of inferred template counts. In a later analysis, generation probabilities were computed with a VDJ recombination model fitted to out-of-frame rearrangements, and the resulting probabilities were checked against IGoR. A later analysis scored TCR-TCR, TCR-HLA and TCR-CMV co-occurrence with hypergeometric tests, applying a repertoire-size bias correction to TCR pairs. To estimate false discovery rates, a later analysis permuted the HLA or CMV assignments 20 times. In a later analysis, co-occurring TCRs were grouped using DBSCAN, and TCRdist sequence similarity was added for clustering within HLA-allele-positive subsets. For co-occurrence clustering, repertoires with fewer than 30,000 or more than 120,000 public chains were excluded, along with roughly five repertoires with anomalous nucleotide sharing. TCRdb obtained this table from immuneACCESS and retained in-frame rearrangements with V and J assigned. These tables miss some clones; where compared with another copy, unresolved V genes account for less than half of the shortfall, and the remainder is unexplained. The DNA was the basis for D and trimming; V, J and clone size are from that table. This sample holds 100,000 to 150,000 clones; about four fifths were observed only once. Of the sample, roughly 4% is held by the ten largest clones.

Summary of the overall study and its limitations: In a later analysis, around 17,000 TCR beta sequences were associated with specific HLA alleles at a false discovery rate of 0.05. A few of the identified cytomegalovirus-associated TCR beta chains were confirmed in vitro to be specific for cytomegalovirus antigens. A further reported finding was that TCR beta sequences accurately predicted the HLA-A and HLA-B alleles for most subjects in the first cohort. A group of highly shared sequence variants was considered likely to be a technical artifact of the sequencing pipeline. Some IMGT-functional V segments, including TRBV6-2 and TRBV6-3, could not be distinguished by the 87-base-pair reads and were therefore excluded. According to the authors, the approach could potentially be generalized to other disease states and immunological phenotypes. The cohort was sequenced for TCR beta chains only, and without alpha or paired-chain data the features that could be detected were limited. A total of 150 to 200 TCR beta chains were listed by the study as associated with cytomegalovirus. Because counts were too low, roughly 18 rarely observed V segments, including chromosome 9 orphons, were left out of the earlier analysis of 587 of the donors. Correlated functional status among segregating V segments might reflect linkage disequilibrium, but an unknown experimental factor could not be ruled out. According to a later analysis, TCR association rates differed among HLA loci, with DRB1 alleles showing the most associated TCRs and HLA-C alleles showing the fewest. The classifier was reported to diagnose cytomegalovirus status with high specificity and sensitivity in both the original and validation cohorts. HLA typing was unavailable for some donors at each locus, so association tests used only the typed subset. When HLA alleles, especially DR and DQ, strongly co-occurred, TCR associations were difficult to assign to individual alleles. In an earlier analysis of about 600 of the donors, most TCR beta V segments appeared in productive rearrangements about 90% or about 30% of the time, broadly matching IMGT annotations. A later genetic analysis associated a missense DCLRE1C variant with V-gene and J-gene trimming of TCR beta chains, and an independent cohort replicated the association. According to a later genetic analysis, donors in an Asian-associated ancestry cluster had fewer N-insertions in productive TCRs than the approximately 670-donor mean. For the cohort, immune exposure information was limited to CMV serostatus. In a later analysis, most CMV-associated TCR beta chains were found to appear HLA-restricted, with HLA associations seemingly driven largely by CMV exposure. Presence/absence analyses assumed roughly uniform sequencing depth across donors, an assumption that may not hold. Most TCR sequences were observed very rarely across donors, whereas some public TCRs were present in many individuals. In a later analysis, HLA-associated TCR beta chains were found to be more clonally expanded and to have lower generation probabilities than equally common non-associated chains. According to a later analysis, parvovirus B19, influenza, CMV and Epstein-Barr virus appeared linked to several top co-occurrence clusters.

The cohort comprised 710 or so healthy bone marrow donors. Cohort members were all nominally healthy when sampled, although unrecorded immune exposures were likely present. The donor tested CMV seronegative and was one of the 352 seronegative cohort members. A peripheral blood sample was provided by each donor, and peripheral blood mononuclear cells were used for TCR beta sequencing. Genomic DNA extraction from the blood cell samples was performed with the Qiagen DNeasy Blood Extraction Kit. V sheds 8 bases and J sheds 0 bases, leaving 12 bases between their ends. The CDR3 runs 14 residues from the cysteine to the phenylalanine. The CDR3 DNA has 42 bases and is translated from base 1. CDR1 and CDR2 (MDHEN, SYDVKM) derive from the germline V gene.

This chain is built from TRBV28 and TRBJ2-3; TRBD2 is a weak D gene call, 5 bases matching. The receptor was isolated from a woman between 35 and 50 years old in good health and CMV-seronegative. Sequencing was performed on PBMCs. The encoded CDR3 is CASGERTSTDTQYF. The sequenced DNA is TGTGCCAGCGGGGAGCGGACTAGCACAGATACGCAGTATTTT. The full variable domain, completed from the reference TRBV28 and TRBJ2-3 proteins outside the CDR3, reads DVKVTQSSRYLVKRTGEKVFLECVQDMDHENMFWYRQDPGLGLRLIYFSYDVKMKEKGDIPEGYSVSREKKERFSLILESASTNQTSMYLCASGERTSTDTQYFGPGTRLTVL.